These T cell receptor beta chains were read from a single sample in a study of beta chain features in type 1 diabetes. Sequencing was performed with immunoSEQ multiplex PCR; in TCRdb, only in-frame clones are kept and a portion is missing. The sample shows about 260,000 clones, just over 20% of them seen only once. Source material: naive CD4+ T cells from blood. The receptors come from a woman in her forties with type 1 diabetes. CDR3s leave out the opening cysteine and the closing phenylalanine or tryptophan.

>TRBJ2-1|TRBV6-5
ASSSGLARDEQF
>TRBJ2-5|TRBV2
ASSTGGAKTQY
>TRBJ2-7|TRBV20-1
SARGGGMQY
>TRBJ2-3|TRBV29-1
SSMGQSTDTQY
>TRBJ2-7|TRBV2
ASSGVTGYEQY
>TRBJ1-5|TRBV2
ASSGQGRNQPQH
>TRBJ1-4|TRBV2
ASSPRQRGEKLF
>TRBJ2-3|TRBV9
ASSVVGEGTDTQY
>TRBJ2-3|TRBV5-1
ATRRGSTDTQY
>TRBJ2-7|TRBV9
ASSVGPTGTATYEQY
>TRBJ2-1|TRBV5-6
ASSLTGNEQF
>TRBJ2-1|TRBV18
ASSPDQGTYNEQF
>TRBJ2-3|TRBV29-1
SVMLAGGPRGTQY
>TRBJ1-3|TRBV9
ASSVDVRPSGNTIY
>TRBJ1-2|TRBV6-6
ASTPGGTNYGYT
>TRBJ2-2|TRBV5-1
ASSLVASGELF
>TRBJ1-5|TRBV30
AWSRGQGKGHEQPQH
>TRBJ2-7|TRBV5-1
ASSGDGNNEQY
>TRBJ2-7|TRBV6-1
ASSGPGAGGTGEQY
>TRBJ1-5|TRBV2
ASSLAPPGQPQH
>TRBJ1-2|TRBV4-2
ASSQGGGWGLEGYT
>TRBJ2-5|TRBV20-1
SAGGEGTQY
>TRBJ1-1|TRBV21-1
ASSNYWLNTEAF
>TRBJ2-1|TRBV9
ASSALRDIRYNEQF
>TRBJ2-7|TRBV9
ASSPQGSAVGNEQY
>TRBJ2-5|TRBV15
ATSRPIGGFTETQY
>TRBJ2-7|TRBV5-4
ASSLIPPGQGSYEQY
>TRBJ1-5|TRBV6-5
ASRGTGDHQPQH
>TRBJ2-7|TRBV7-3
ASSLTGGLPSNEQY
>TRBJ1-1|TRBV20-1
SAPVNTEAF
>TRBJ2-7|TRBV7-9
ASLRGGGPYEQY
>TRBJ2-3|TRBV30
AWSVQISGRTDTQY
>TRBJ1-3|TRBV7-2
ASSSYGNTIY
>TRBJ2-3|TRBV27
ASSLAEAEDTQY
>TRBJ1-6|TRBV4-3
ASSQERGTDSPLH
>TRBJ2-7|TRBV7-2
ASSLYSDRSRQY
>TRBJ1-3|TRBV15
ATSRDGGNTIY
>TRBJ2-7|TRBV10-3
AISESGGEVYEQY
>TRBJ2-7|TRBV28
ASSQRGNYEQY
>TRBJ1-1|TRBV2
ASPPLRGNGAF
>TRBJ2-2|TRBV11-3
ASSGTPHDAGELF
>TRBJ2-7|TRBV5-1
ASSLGQVAYEQY
>TRBJ2-4|TRBV7-2
ASSSLSRGLNIQY
>TRBJ1-2|TRBV29-1
SVSAPNYGYT
>TRBJ1-1|TRBV5-1
ASSLASGGARLTEEAF
>TRBJ2-7|TRBV7-2
ASSVPGQGYEQY
>TRBJ2-5|TRBV7-9
ASSPQMGPQETQY
>TRBJ2-1|TRBV5-4
ASSHRRAAYNEQF
>TRBJ1-2|TRBV14
ASSLRTGRYT
>TRBJ2-5|TRBV28
ASSPSGSGSQTQY
>TRBJ2-1|TRBV10-3
AISPGNEQF
>TRBJ2-2|TRBV29-1
SGGQREEGNGELF
>TRBJ1-5|TRBV15
ATSRDRSGDQPQH
>TRBJ2-7|TRBV7-2
ASRGTFFPYEQY
>TRBJ2-1|TRBV19
ASSIRGGDRTYNEQF
>TRBJ2-5|TRBV7-3
ASSPPDTQETQY
>TRBJ1-4|TRBV2
ASYRTAATNEKLF
>TRBJ1-1|TRBV4-1
ASSQPGVNTEAF